The T cell receptor (beta chain) under discussion was sequenced for a study of blood T cell repertoires in COVID-19. Clones were sequenced by immunoSEQ multiplex PCR, and TCRdb holds only the in-frame ones, with some missing. The data contain tens of thousands of clones, about 70% of them seen just once; the ten biggest clones take up roughly 10%. There are 13 residues in the CDR3. Between the trimmed V and J ends, which lost 0 bases and 1 base, there was a span of 3 bases. The germline V gene has CDR1 SGHRS and CDR2 YFSETQ. Comment on this clone: The same CDR3 also results from other DNA sequences found in this sample.

Sequencing was performed on peripheral blood. The V call is TRBV5-1, the J call TRBJ2-3; D is unresolved. The sequence derives from a woman aged 70-85 years with acute or convalescent COVID-19. The CDR3 loop is CASSLAGTDTQYF. The DNA of the CDR3 is TGCGCCAGCAGCTTGGCAGGCACAGATACGCAGTATTTT.